The source of this TCR beta chain is a study of cytomegalovirus exposure and HLA in healthy donors. Of note for this clone: The antigen remains unidentified.

Using immunoSEQ multiplex PCR, the repertoire was profiled, and TCRdb retains in-frame clones only, with some absent. The profile shows about 130,000 clones, roughly 90% of them singletons. Findings and limits, study-wide: Reported results showed that the classifier diagnosed cytomegalovirus status with high specificity and sensitivity. For most TCR sequences rarity was the rule, although some public TCRs occurred in many donors.

CDR3 size: 14 residues. The V gene end was trimmed by 3 bases and the J gene end by 7 bases; junction bases not matched to a gene: 4. Germline V gene sequence: CDR1 SGHDT, CDR2 YYEEEE. The TCR comes from a man in his thirties or forties in good health and CMV-seronegative. The V gene is TRBV5-6, the J gene TRBJ2-1; TRBD2 agrees at 10 bases. Sequencing used PBMCs. The CDR3 region is CASSSSGSLNEQFF. CDR3 DNA sequence: TGTGCCAGCAGCTCTAGCGGGAGCCTGAATGAGCAGTTCTTC.